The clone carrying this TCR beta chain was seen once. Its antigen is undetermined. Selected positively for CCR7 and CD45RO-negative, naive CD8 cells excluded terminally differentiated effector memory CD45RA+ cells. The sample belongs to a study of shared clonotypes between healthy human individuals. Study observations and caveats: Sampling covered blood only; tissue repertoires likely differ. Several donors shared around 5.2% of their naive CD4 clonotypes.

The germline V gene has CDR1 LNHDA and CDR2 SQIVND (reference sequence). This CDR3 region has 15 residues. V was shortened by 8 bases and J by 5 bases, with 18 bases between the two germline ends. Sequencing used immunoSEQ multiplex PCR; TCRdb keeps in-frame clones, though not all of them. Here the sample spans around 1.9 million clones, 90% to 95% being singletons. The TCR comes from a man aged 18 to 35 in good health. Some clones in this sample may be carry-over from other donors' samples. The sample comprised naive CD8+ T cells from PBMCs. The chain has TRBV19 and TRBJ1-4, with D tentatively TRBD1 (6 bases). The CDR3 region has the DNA TGTGCCAGTGGACCAAGGGCAGGGGAGAATGAAAAACTGTTTTTT. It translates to CASGPRAGENEKLFF.